Detailed here is one T cell receptor beta chain. Its antigen remains unknown. The sample belongs to a study of T cells in Graves' hyperthyroidism and ophthalmopathy. General observations from the study: A 13 V-J model separated ophthalmopathy from stable hyperthyroidism. Appearing also in blood were most of the thyroid clonotypes expanded above 0.001.

PBMCs were obtained from 7.5 to 10 ml fresh peripheral blood. The source material, RNA transcripts, was used to amplify TCR beta CDR3 regions. Researchers ran a first-round RT-PCR on the TCR CDR3 using the HTBI primer set. TCRdb processed the multiplex PCR reads anew with MiXCR; each CDR3 protein has one entry. There are roughly 380,000 distinct CDR3 sequences in the sample; 15% to 20% occur only once, and 3% to 4.5% lies in the top ten. Germline loops: CDR1 LGHDT, CDR2 YNNKEL (reference sequence). This CDR3 is built from 14 residues. The V and J ends lost 6 bases and 1 base respectively, with 12 bases between them.

This chain joins TRBV3-1 and TRBJ1-1; D is unresolved. Sequenced sample: blood. The sequence derives from a woman aged 18-29 years with Graves' hyperthyroidism. The CDR3 DNA reads as TGTGCCAGCAGACGCGTTCAAGAGAACACTGAAGCTTTCTTT. Its protein product is CASRRVQENTEAFF.